What follows are 12 T cell receptor beta chains derived from one specimen sequenced in a study of blood T cell repertoires in COVID-19. The protocol was immunoSEQ multiplex PCR, while the TCRdb copy is restricted to in-frame clones and leaves out a portion. The sample includes approximately 280,000 clones, roughly 85% of them seen just once. Sequenced material: PBMCs or T cells enriched from blood (not recorded which). All receptors derive from a woman aged 45-59 years who had recovered from COVID-19.

The chain combines TRBV7-8 with TRBJ2-5; D is unresolved. CDR3 size: 16 residues. Germline values: CDR1 SGHVS, CDR2 FQNEAQ. The V gene lost 0 bases and the J gene lost 2 bases, with 13 bases spanning the gap. The CDR3 region has the DNA TGTGCCAGCAGCTTAGCGTTGATAGCATCTCAAGAGACCCAGTACTTC. Protein sequence: CASSLALIASQETQYF.

The chain uses TRBV7-2 and TRBJ2-7, with TRBD1 matching 10 bases. CDR3 length: 17 amino acids. Germline V gene data show CDR1 as SGHTA and CDR2 as FQGNSA. V lost 5 bases to trimming and J lost 4 bases; unmatched junction nucleotides: 14. CDR3 DNA: TGTGCCAGCAGCAATCAGACAGGGGGCCTCAGCAGTTACGAGCAGTACTTC. Translating gives CASSNQTGGLSSYEQYF. The whole variable domain, remainder taken from reference TRBV7-2 and TRBJ2-7, is GAGVSQSPSNKVTEKGKDVELRCDPISGHTALYWYRQSLGQGLEFLIYFQGNSAPDKSGLPSDRFSAERTGGSVSTLTIQRTQQEDSAVYLCASSNQTGGLSSYEQYFGPGTRLTVT.

This sequence joins TRBV5-4 and TRBJ1-1; 8 nucleotides align to TRBD1. Germline trimming cut 5 bases from V and 1 base from J; bases unmatched to any gene: 7. Germline CDR1 is SGHNT and CDR2 is YYREEE (reference sequence). This CDR3 has 15 amino acids. The CDR3 bases are TGTGCCAGCAGGTACCGGACAGGGAAGAACACTGAAGCTTTCTTT. It translates to CASRYRTGKNTEAFF.

V is TRBV2 and J is TRBJ2-7; TRBD2 agrees at 11 bases. There are 18 residues in the CDR3. Germline loops: CDR1 SNHLY, CDR2 FYNNEI. V gave up 2 bases and J gave up 3 bases; unmatched junction bases: 12. Written as DNA, the CDR3 is TGTGCCAGCAGTGAAATCGGCCTAGCGGGGGGCAGGATCTACGAGCAGTACTTC. Residues: CASSEIGLAGGRIYEQYF. The full variable domain, rest sourced from reference TRBV2 and TRBJ2-7, is EPEVTQTPSHQVTQMGQEVILRCVPISNHLYFYWYRQILGQKVEFLVSFYNNEISEKSEIFDDQFSVERPDGSNFTLKIRSTKLEDSAMYFCASSEIGLAGGRIYEQYFGPGTRLTVT.

The V call is TRBV2, the J call TRBJ2-7; no clear D gene. The CDR3 is 13 residues long. Germline V gene data show CDR1 as SNHLY and CDR2 as FYNNEI. V dropped 8 bases and J dropped 1 base, with 12 bases sitting between them. In nucleotides, the CDR3 is TGTGCCAGCGTTGCGTTCCTTTCCTACGAGCAGTACTTC. Translated: CASVAFLSYEQYF.

The chain has TRBV6-5 and TRBJ2-3, with TRBD2 as a possible D gene (7 bases). Between the trimmed V and J ends, which lost 11 bases and 3 bases, there was a span of 18 bases. Germline V CDR1 and CDR2: MNHEY, SVGAGI. This CDR3 is built from 14 residues. CDR3 nucleotide sequence: TGTGCCGGGGGGGCAGGAGGGAGAACAGATACGCAGTATTTT. It is translated as CAGGAGGRTDTQYF.

The V call is TRBV6-5, the J call TRBJ2-7; the match to TRBD2 covers 10 bases. Germline loops: CDR1 MNHEY, CDR2 SVGAGI. The V gene end was trimmed by 6 bases and the J gene end by 5 bases; junction bases not matched to a gene: 7. The CDR3 contains 14 residues. CDR3 nucleotides: TGTGCCAGCAGACCCCAAGCGGGAGGGCACGAGCAGTACTTC. Its protein product is CASRPQAGGHEQYF.

The chain recombines TRBV15 with TRBJ2-3; D is perhaps TRBD2 (6 bases). V lost 0 bases and J lost 5, with 15 bases in between. CDR3 length equals 16 residues. Germline V gene data show CDR1 as LNHNV and CDR2 as YYDKDF (reference sequence). CDR3 in DNA: TGTGCCACCAGCAGAGATGGGGCGGGGCGGCGAGATACGCAGTATTTT. Translation gives CATSRDGAGRRDTQYF.

This clone was observed a handful of times. This chain connects TRBV30 to TRBJ1-4; D is possibly TRBD1 (5 bases). V lost 2 bases, J lost 5 bases, and 12 bases lay in between. The CDR3 covers 14 residues. Germline V gene sequence: CDR1 GTSNPN, CDR2 SVGIG (reference sequence). In DNA, the CDR3 is TGTGCCTGGAGTTCGACAGCCTCGAATGAAAAACTGTTTTTT. This gives the protein CAWSSTASNEKLFF.

J is TRBJ2-1 and V is TRBV5-6; perhaps TRBD1 as D (7 bases). V was clipped by 4 bases and J by 9 bases, with 14 bases between them. The germline gives CDR1 SGHDT, CDR2 YYEEEE. This CDR3 is built from 13 residues. The CDR3 DNA sequence: TGTGCCAGCAGCCGCGGGACAGTCATTGAGCAGTTCTTC. This sequence encodes CASSRGTVIEQFF. The entire variable domain, with the rest obtained from reference TRBV5-6 and TRBJ2-1, is as follows: DAGVTQSPTHLIKTRGQQVTLRCSPKSGHDTVSWYQQALGQGPQFIFQYYEEEERQRGNFPDRFSGHQFPNYSSELNVNALLLGDSALYLCASSRGTVIEQFFGPGTRLTVL.

V is TRBV2 and J is TRBJ1-3; 8 bases align to TRBD1. Unmatched junction bases numbered 8, after V lost 7 bases and J lost 3 bases. The CDR3 runs to 15 residues. CDR1 and CDR2 from the germline V gene are SNHLY and FYNNEI. The CDR3 loop is CASTRTGRSGNTIYF. Written as DNA, the CDR3 is TGTGCCAGCACCCGGACAGGGCGCAGTGGAAACACCATATATTTT.

The rearrangement uses TRBV3-1 (or the pseudogene TRBV3-2) and TRBJ2-7, with unresolved D. Trimming pared 1 base from V and 0 bases from J, leaving 7 bases between. The CDR3 runs 14 residues. From germline, CDR1 is LGHDT and CDR2 YNNKEL (reference sequence). CDR3 coding DNA: TGTGCCAGCAGCCAAGCCAGGAACTCCTACGAGCAGTACTTC. Encoded protein: CASSQARNSYEQYF.